This T cell receptor beta chain derives from a study of blood T cells in healthy people across ages. Study-wide findings and caveats: Diversity figures derived from one million T cells were judged to underestimate the true value. Age showed a roughly linear inverse relationship with TCR beta diversity per million T cells.

PCR was performed a second time for about 7 to 11 cycles using a sample-barcoded 5' primer and a J-beta primer mix. TCRdb re-derived calls from the 5' RACE reads in MiXCR, one entry per CDR3 protein. This table has about 680,000 distinct CDR3 sequences, around 45% appearing once. This clonotype has just a few counts. Its antigen remains unknown. The CDR3 totals 15 residues. Trimming cost V 4 bases and J 6 bases; bases outside gene matches: 12. Germline values: CDR1 SGHRS, CDR2 YFSETQ. Donors were healthy Caucasian individuals from Russia aged about 6 to 90. RNA extraction gave at least 5 micrograms of total RNA per sample.

The chain employs TRBV5-1 and TRBJ1-2, with 7 bases that match TRBD1. Sequencing was carried out using blood. The TCR originated in a woman aged 55-70 years in good health. CDR3 amino acids: CASSRDWDSLDGYTF. The CDR3 nucleotides read TGCGCCAGCAGCCGGGACTGGGACAGCCTAGATGGCTACACCTTC.